The T cell receptor (beta chain) described here comes from a study of PD-L1 blockade in urothelial cancer. Across the whole study: Among blood samples, the median T cell count was around 140,000.

Documented time point: pretreatment peripheral blood. Patients in the study were battling locally advanced or metastatic urothelial carcinoma. The CDR3 totals 13 residues. Trimming cost V 3 bases and J 2 bases, with 7 bases left between them. Germline values: CDR1 KGHSH, CDR2 LQKENI. Findings of the study overall: Tumor-associated blood clones were expanded more by durable-benefit patients at 3 weeks.

This clone has only a few counts. Its target is not known. PCRs each included synthetic TCR analog templates spiked in. Libraries were prepared by immunoSEQ multiplex PCR; TCRdb keeps only in-frame clonotypes and omits some of them. This sample has 45,000 to 70,000 clones; about 85% occur once, and the top ten carry around 16%. This rearrangement joins TRBV18 to TRBJ1-1; unclear D gene. The receptor was isolated from a man between 65 and 85 years old with urothelial cancer. The source was PBMCs, collected around atezolizumab (anti-PD-L1) treatment. The CDR3 is CASSPLTNTEAFF. In nucleotides, the CDR3 is TGTGCCAGCTCACCCTTAACAAACACTGAAGCTTTCTTT.